These 27 T cell receptor beta chains share one sample of origin, sequenced in a study of Graves' ophthalmopathy and Graves' hyperthyroidism. Investigators amplified TCR beta CDR3 regions from RNA transcripts. First-round RT-PCR used HTBI primers; second-round multiplex PCR followed. TCRdb recomputed calls from the multiplex PCR reads with MiXCR, one row per CDR3 protein. The table has more than 550,000 distinct CDR3 sequences, 35% to 50% seen once. Sample: peripheral blood. The receptors here all came from an adult man with Graves' ophthalmopathy.

The genes are TRBV3-1 and TRBJ2-2, with unresolved D. There are 14 residues in the CDR3. V lost 2 bases to trimming and J lost 2 bases, with 6 bases between them. Germline values: CDR1 LGHDT, CDR2 YNNKEL (reference sequence). CDR3 bases: TGTGCCAGCAGCCAATTGCTAAACACCGGGGAGCTGTTTTTT. The encoded protein is CASSQLLNTGELFF.

The CDR3 loop reads CASSLFPACEQYF. CDR3 in DNA: TGTGCCAGCAGCTTATTTCCAGCCTGCGAGCAGTACTTC. This sequence joins TRBV5-5 and TRBJ2-7, with D unclear. The CDR3 is 13 amino acids. Trimming left V 2 bases short and J 6 bases short, with 12 bases between. Germline V gene data show CDR1 as SGHKS and CDR2 as YYEKEE (reference sequence).

This clonotype was counted at least ten times. This chain connects TRBV12-3 or TRBV12-4 to TRBJ1-6; D perhaps matches TRBD1 (5 bases). V was cut by 3 bases and J by 9 bases, with 12 bases left in between. This CDR3 is built from 14 residues. Here the CDR3 DNA reads TGTGCCAGCAGTTTTAGGGAGAGGGGTTCACCCCTCCACTTT. Protein: CASSFRERGSPLHF.

The rearrangement joins TRBV15 to TRBJ2-7, with 7 bases matching TRBD1. The CDR3 length is 13 residues. Germline trimming cut 2 bases from V and 5 bases from J; bases unmatched to any gene: 3. The V gene's germline CDR1 is LNHNV and CDR2 YYDKDF (reference sequence). The DNA for the CDR3 is TGTGCCACCAGCAGAACGGGACAGAACGAGCAGTACTTC. It specifies CATSRTGQNEQYF. The full variable domain, its missing parts supplied by reference TRBV15 and TRBJ2-7, is DAMVIQNPRYQVTQFGKPVTLSCSQTLNHNVMYWYQQKSSQAPKLLFHYYDKDFNNEADTPDNFQSRRPNTSFCFLDIRSPGLGDTAMYLCATSRTGQNEQYFGPGTRLTVT.

Many counts were recorded for this clonotype. The rearrangement uses TRBV7-2 and TRBJ1-1, with D uncertain. Trimming cost V 5 bases and J 5 bases, with 15 bases left between them. This CDR3 spans 14 amino acids. CDR1 SGHTA and CDR2 FQGNSA come from the germline V gene. The CDR3 sequence: CASSKDYGSTEAFF. CDR3 coding DNA: TGTGCCAGCAGCAAGGACTACGGCTCAACTGAAGCTTTCTTT.

The V gene is TRBV10-2, the J gene TRBJ2-5; TRBD1 matches at 7 bases. The V and J ends lost 8 bases and 9 bases, in that order; junction bases with no gene match: 12. The CDR3 has 13 amino acids. The germline CDR1 and CDR2 sequences are WSHSY and SAAADI. CDR3 in DNA: TGCGCCAGCCGGGAAGCAAGGGGACAGCCCCAGTACTTC. It encodes CASREARGQPQYF.

The chain joins TRBV7-8 to TRBJ2-7; TRBD1 matches 7 bases. Germline-derived CDR1 and CDR2 are SGHVS and FQNEAQ. J lost 4 bases, V lost 1 base, and 13 bases had no gene match. This CDR3 comprises 17 residues. CDR3 sequence: CASSLDKNRGRKYEQYF. CDR3 coding DNA: TGTGCCAGCAGCTTAGACAAAAACAGGGGACGAAAATACGAGCAGTACTTC.

Concerning this clonotype itself: One base away lies a much larger clone, so this may be a sequencing read error. The J gene is TRBJ1-6, the V gene TRBV5-1; a weak D match, TRBD1 (5 bases). Germline values: CDR1 SGHRS, CDR2 YFSETQ. The CDR3 totals 15 residues. Trimming took 4 bases from V and 4 from J, leaving 12 bases between them. CDR3 DNA sequence: TGCGCCAGCAGCACAGAGGGACCTTATAATTCACCCCTCCACTTT. Its protein product is CASSTEGPYNSPLHF.

This clonotype has a count of ten or more. This chain uses TRBV7-2 with TRBJ1-2; 8 nucleotides align to TRBD1. The germline gives CDR1 SGHTA, CDR2 FQGNSA. CDR3 size: 14 residues. With V trimmed by 2 bases and J by 6 bases, 5 bases remained unmatched. This CDR3 reads CASSLFQGAHGYTF. CDR3 coding DNA: TGTGCCAGCAGCTTATTCCAGGGGGCGCATGGCTACACCTTC.

This clonotype was observed many times. This sequence joins TRBV9 and TRBJ2-2; D gene uncertain. This CDR3 is 15 amino acids long. The V gene's germline CDR1 is SGDLS and CDR2 YYNGEE. V lost 1 base, J lost 1 base, and 8 bases lay in between. CDR3 protein: CASSVSTENTGELFF. CDR3 nucleotide sequence: TGTGCCAGCAGCGTATCGACTGAGAACACCGGGGAGCTGTTTTTT. The variable domain in full, completed from reference TRBV9 and TRBJ2-2, reads DSGVTQTPKHLITATGQRVTLRCSPRSGDLSVYWYQQSLDQGLQFLIQYYNGEERAKGNILERFSAQQFPDLHSELNLSSLELGDSALYFCASSVSTENTGELFFGEGSRLTVL.

V is TRBV19 and J is TRBJ1-2; D might be TRBD1 (6 bases). Germline CDR1 LNHDA, CDR2 SQIVND (reference sequence). This CDR3 is 15 amino acids long. V dropped 3 bases and J dropped 4 bases, with 15 bases sitting between them. The DNA for the CDR3 is TGTGCCAGTAGTATTGGTACAGGGATGGTCTATGGCTACACCTTC. Translation: CASSIGTGMVYGYTF. Complete variable domain (other parts from reference TRBV19 and TRBJ1-2): DGGITQSPKYLFRKEGQNVTLSCEQNLNHDAMYWYRQDPGQGLRLIYYSQIVNDFQKGDIAEGYSVSREKKESFPLTVTSAQKNPTAFYLCASSIGTGMVYGYTFGSGTRLTVV.

This clonotype was detected many times. V and J are TRBV19 and TRBJ1-5, with 9 bases fitting TRBD1. The CDR3 loop spans 15 amino acids. Germline values: CDR1 LNHDA, CDR2 SQIVND (reference sequence). After removal of 2 bases from V and 8 bases from J, the junction contained 7 bases not matched to a gene. Here the CDR3 reads CASSILTGGEKPQHF. DNA of the CDR3: TGTGCCAGTAGTATATTAACAGGGGGCGAGAAGCCCCAGCATTTT.

Comment on this clonotype: The junction does not match germline at one end; this may be a read error. The V gene is TRBV5-1, the J gene TRBJ1-2; 8 positions agree with TRBD1. CDR3 size: 14 residues. Germline V gene lookup returns CDR1 SGHRS and CDR2 YFSETQ. The CDR3 reads CASNRQGLYYGYTF. DNA of the CDR3: TGTGCCAGCAACAGACAGGGGCTTTACTATGGCTACACCTTC.

This clonotype was detected once. A much larger clone is a single base away; this may be a read error. The chain combines TRBV19 with TRBJ2-2, with D perhaps TRBD1 (6 bases). This CDR3 is 15 amino acids long. V was trimmed by 4 bases and J by 1 base, leaving 10 bases between them. Germline V gene sequence: CDR1 LNHDA, CDR2 SQIVND (reference sequence). The CDR3 DNA reads as TGTGCCAGTAGTACTTCGACAGGGAACACCGGGGAGCTGTTTTTT. This codes for CASSTSTGNTGELFF. Full variable domain (remainder filled in from reference TRBV19 and TRBJ2-2): DGGITQSPKYLFRKEGQNVTLSCEQNLNHDAMYWYRQDPGQGLRLIYYSQIVNDFQKGDIAEGYSVSREKKESFPLTVTSAQKNPTAFYLCASSTSTGNTGELFFGEGSRLTVL.

This clonotype was counted a single time. This is likely an artifact of a read error, given a far larger clone one base away. CDR3 protein: CARSPRTGGYEQYF. The CDR3 region has the DNA TGTGCCCGCAGCCCGCGGACAGGGGGCTACGAGCAGTACTTC. The chain joins TRBV7-9 to TRBJ2-7; TRBD1 matches 10 bases. CDR1 is SEHNR, CDR2 FQNEAQ, per germline (reference sequence). This CDR3 is built from 14 residues.

The chain joins TRBV29-1 to TRBJ2-5; D might be TRBD2 (5 bases). The V gene's germline CDR1 is SQVTM and CDR2 ANQGSEA. The V and J ends lost 8 bases and 1 base respectively, with 14 bases between them. The CDR3 loop spans 13 amino acids. CDR3 DNA: TGCAGCTTATTTCGGAGGTCCCAAGAGACCCAGTACTTC. Amino acid sequence: CSLFRRSQETQYF.

The chain combines TRBV7-8 with TRBJ2-6; TRBD1 matches 8 bases. The CDR3 is made up of 16 amino acids. Germline CDR1 reads SGHVS; CDR2 reads FQNEAQ. J gave up 8 bases and V 2 bases, and 8 bases lay outside the gene matches. The CDR3, as DNA: TGTGCCAGCAGCTTATCGACAGGGGCCCACTCCAACGTCCTGACTTTC. This codes for CASSLSTGAHSNVLTF.

V is TRBV25-1 and J is TRBJ2-2; 9 nucleotides line up with TRBD2. V shed 6 bases, J shed 7 bases, and the junction held 21 bases outside the gene matches. This CDR3 has 19 residues. Looked up from germline, CDR1 is MGHDK and CDR2 is SYGVNS. The CDR3 DNA sequence: TGTGCCAGCAGCTTGGAGCCCGGGCGGGGGGGCTCCACCGGCGGGGAGCTGTTTTTT. Translating it yields CASSLEPGRGGSTGGELFF.

In its sample, this clonotype was seen many times. CDR3 coding DNA: TGTGCCAGCAGGCGCCAGGACGGACCCTCTGGAAACACCATATATTTT. Residues: CASRRQDGPSGNTIYF. The J gene is TRBJ1-3, the V gene TRBV6-6; no reliable D call. V was clipped by 6 bases and J by 0 bases, with 15 bases between them. The V gene's germline CDR1 is MNHNY and CDR2 SVGAGI (reference sequence). The CDR3 length is 16 residues.

This clonotype was recorded at least ten times. The CDR3 DNA follows: TGTGCCAGCAGTAAGACAGGGACCTATGGCTACACCTTC. It is translated as CASSKTGTYGYTF. The chain carries TRBV25-1 and TRBJ1-2, with 7 bases lining up with TRBD1. The germline gives CDR1 MGHDK, CDR2 SYGVNS. J lost 4 bases, V lost 5 bases, and 4 bases had no gene match. This CDR3 comprises 13 residues.

This clonotype has a count of ten or more. V and J are TRBV24-1 and TRBJ2-7, with 15 bases identical to TRBD2. Germline V gives CDR1 KGHDR, CDR2 SFDVKD. The CDR3 sequence is 18 residues long. V lost 0 bases, J lost 3 bases, and 5 bases stayed unmatched. CDR3 sequence reads: CATSDLRGTSGRFYEQYF. For the CDR3, the DNA is TGTGCCACCAGTGATTTGAGAGGGACTAGCGGGAGGTTCTACGAGCAGTACTTC.

This clonotype was seen many times. The genes are TRBV19 and TRBJ2-1; D might be TRBD1 or TRBD2, each matching 5 bases. Germline assignment: CDR1 LNHDA and CDR2 SQIVND (reference sequence). The CDR3 is made up of 13 amino acids. Trimming stripped 8 bases from V and 5 bases from J, with 13 bases between. The CDR3 coding sequence is TGTGCCAGTCTTAGGACGGGACACAATGAGCAGTTCTTC. Residues: CASLRTGHNEQFF.

This clonotype was observed at least ten times. V is TRBV5-1 and J is TRBJ1-6, with D uncertain. Deletions cut 0 bases from V and 10 bases from J, with 11 bases between. Germline loops: CDR1 SGHRS, CDR2 YFSETQ. This CDR3 region has 14 residues. The CDR3 protein is CASSLVEGGSPLHF. The CDR3 coding sequence is TGCGCCAGCAGCTTGGTGGAGGGAGGATCACCCCTCCACTTT.

This chain connects TRBV11-1 to TRBJ2-1; TRBD2 matches at 12 bases. The germline gives CDR1 SGHAT, CDR2 FQDESV (reference sequence). J was trimmed by 8 bases and V by 1 base; bases with no gene match: 6. The length of the CDR3 is 16 residues. The DNA for the CDR3 is TGTGCCAGCAGCTTAGGATGGACTAGCGGGGAGGATGAGCAGTTCTTC. Amino acid sequence: CASSLGWTSGEDEQFF.

This clonotype was counted a few times. The chain carries TRBV12-3 or TRBV12-4 and TRBJ1-2, with 9 bases lining up with TRBD1. J lost 4 bases, V lost 5 bases, and 14 bases had no gene match. This CDR3 comprises 17 residues. CDR3 coding DNA: TGTGCCAGCAGTCCTAGACCCCCCGGGACAGGGCTCTATGGCTACACCTTC. This translates into CASSPRPPGTGLYGYTF.

This clonotype occurred many times. This chain connects TRBV7-3 to TRBJ2-5; no clear D gene. CDR3 size: 13 residues. Trimming removed 5 bases from V and 3 bases from J, with 10 bases in between. Germline V gene sequence: CDR1 SGHTA, CDR2 FQGTGA. CDR3 in DNA: TGTGCCAGCAGCCCCCGGATAAAAGAGACCCAGTACTTC. This translates into CASSPRIKETQYF.

The chain recombines TRBV5-1 with TRBJ2-5, with TRBD1 matching 8 bases. This CDR3 has 15 residues. CDR1 and CDR2 (germline): SGHRS, YFSETQ. The V and J ends lost 6 bases and 2 bases, in that order; junction bases with no gene match: 9. The CDR3: CASTLTGTGQETQYF. DNA of the CDR3: TGCGCCAGCACCCTCACCGGGACAGGACAAGAGACCCAGTACTTC. The full variable domain, completed using reference TRBV5-1 and TRBJ2-5, is KAGVTQTPRYLIKTRGQQVTLSCSPISGHRSVSWYQQTPGQGLQFLFEYFSETQRNKGNFPGRFSGRQFSNSRSEMNVSTLELGDSALYLCASTLTGTGQETQYFGPGTRLLVL.